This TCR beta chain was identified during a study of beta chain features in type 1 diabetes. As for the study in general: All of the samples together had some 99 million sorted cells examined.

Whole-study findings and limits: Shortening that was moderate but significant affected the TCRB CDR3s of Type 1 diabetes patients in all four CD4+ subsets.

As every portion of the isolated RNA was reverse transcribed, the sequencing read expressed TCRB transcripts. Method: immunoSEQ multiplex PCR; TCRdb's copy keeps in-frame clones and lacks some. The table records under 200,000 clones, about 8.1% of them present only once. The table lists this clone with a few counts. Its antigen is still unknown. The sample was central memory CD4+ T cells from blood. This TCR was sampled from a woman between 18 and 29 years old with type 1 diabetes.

CDR3 loop: CASKTPGDRTGQPQHF. The CDR3 nucleotides read TGTGCCAGCAAAACTCCCGGGGACAGGACGGGTCAGCCCCAGCATTTT. V is TRBV28 and J is TRBJ1-5; TRBD1 aligns across 8 bases. Germline V gene data show CDR1 as MDHEN and CDR2 as SYDVKM. The CDR3 consists of 16 residues. The V and J ends lost 7 bases and 6 bases, in that order; junction bases with no gene match: 14.